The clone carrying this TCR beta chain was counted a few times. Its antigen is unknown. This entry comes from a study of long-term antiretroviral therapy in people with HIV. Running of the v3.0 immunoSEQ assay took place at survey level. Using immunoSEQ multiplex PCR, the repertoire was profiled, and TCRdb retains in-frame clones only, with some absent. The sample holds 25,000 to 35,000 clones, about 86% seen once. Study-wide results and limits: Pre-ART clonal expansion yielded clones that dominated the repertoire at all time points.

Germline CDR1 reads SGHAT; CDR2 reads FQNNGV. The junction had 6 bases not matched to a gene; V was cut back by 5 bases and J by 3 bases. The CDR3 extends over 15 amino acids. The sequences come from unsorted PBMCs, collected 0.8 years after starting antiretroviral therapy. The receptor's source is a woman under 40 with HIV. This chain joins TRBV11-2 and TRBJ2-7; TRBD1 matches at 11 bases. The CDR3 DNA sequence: TGTGCCAGCAGCCAAACCGGGACAGGGGGCTACGAGCAGTACTTC. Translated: CASSQTGTGGYEQYF.